The 16 T cell receptor beta chains reported below all come from one sample, sequenced in a study of blood T cell repertoires in COVID-19. Sequenced by immunoSEQ multiplex PCR; TCRdb stores in-frame clones only, minus some. The sample holds under 150,000 clones, about 87% seen once. What was sequenced was peripheral blood. The source is a man aged 50 to 60 with active COVID-19.

V usage is TRBV15 and J usage is TRBJ1-2, with 7 bases identical to TRBD1. Germline trimming cut 4 bases from V and 4 bases from J; bases unmatched to any gene: 6. This CDR3 has 14 residues. Germline CDR1 reads LNHNV; CDR2 reads YYDKDF (reference sequence). In nucleotides, the CDR3 is TGTGCCACCAGCACTCAGACAGGGAGCTATGGCTACACCTTC. The encoded protein is CATSTQTGSYGYTF. Full variable domain (missing parts from reference TRBV15 and TRBJ1-2): DAMVIQNPRYQVTQFGKPVTLSCSQTLNHNVMYWYQQKSSQAPKLLFHYYDKDFNNEADTPDNFQSRRPNTSFCFLDIRSPGLGDTAMYLCATSTQTGSYGYTFGSGTRLTVV.

V is TRBV6-5 and J is TRBJ1-2; 10 bases are a match to TRBD1. The CDR3 spans 15 residues. The ends lost 5 bases at V and 5 bases at J; junction bases unmatched: 8. Germline CDR1 MNHEY, CDR2 SVGAGI. CDR3 amino acids: CASSPRDRGRYGYTF. The CDR3 DNA reads TGTGCCAGCAGTCCCCGGGACAGGGGTCGGTATGGCTACACCTTC.

J is TRBJ1-2 and V is TRBV30, with D unresolved. Per the germline V gene, CDR1 is GTSNPN and CDR2 is SVGIG (reference sequence). The CDR3 is made up of 18 amino acids. The V end lost 0 bases, the J end lost 4 bases, and 24 bases lay between the germline ends. CDR3 nucleotides: TGTGCCTGGAGTGTTATTAGGGCAGGCGGGCGCCAACTCTATGGCTACACCTTC. Protein sequence: CAWSVIRAGGRQLYGYTF.

About this clone itself: Distinct nucleotide sequences in the sample also encode this CDR3. The chain joins TRBV7-9 to TRBJ2-7; 10 nucleotides match TRBD1. CDR1 and CDR2 from the germline V gene are SEHNR and FQNEAQ (reference sequence). This CDR3 contains 14 residues. The J segment lost 2 bases and the V segment lost 4 bases, leaving 2 bases of the junction unmatched. Written as DNA, the CDR3 is TGTGCCAGCAGCTCAGGACAGGGGGCCTACGAGCAGTACTTC. Its translation is CASSSGQGAYEQYF.

The V call is TRBV7-2, the J call TRBJ1-6; D gene uncertain. Between the trimmed V and J ends, which lost 6 bases and 6 bases, there was a span of 9 bases. CDR1 and CDR2 from the germline V gene are SGHTA and FQGNSA. This CDR3 is built from 13 residues. The CDR3 here is CASRRTVNSPLHF. The CDR3 DNA follows: TGTGCCAGCAGGAGAACGGTTAATTCACCCCTCCACTTT. The whole variable domain, remainder taken from reference TRBV7-2 and TRBJ1-6, is GAGVSQSPSNKVTEKGKDVELRCDPISGHTALYWYRQSLGQGLEFLIYFQGNSAPDKSGLPSDRFSAERTGGSVSTLTIQRTQQEDSAVYLCASRRTVNSPLHFGNGTRLTVT.

The chain uses TRBV4-3 and TRBJ2-3; D remains ambiguous. This CDR3 is 13 amino acids long. CDR1 LGHNA and CDR2 YSLEER come from the germline V gene. V dropped 4 bases and J dropped 3 bases, with 8 bases sitting between them. CDR3 amino acids: CASSPQTTDTQYF. CDR3 coding DNA: TGCGCCAGCAGCCCACAAACGACAGATACGCAGTATTTT.

V gene TRBV9 combines with J gene TRBJ2-7; no definite D call. The CDR3 has 14 amino acids. V was clipped by 3 bases and J by 6 bases, with 16 bases between them. Germline V gives CDR1 SGDLS, CDR2 YYNGEE. The CDR3 sequence is CASSEKGGNREQYF. Written as DNA, the CDR3 is TGTGCCAGCAGCGAAAAAGGCGGCAATCGCGAGCAGTACTTC. The variable domain in full, with the rest retrieved from reference TRBV9 and TRBJ2-7, is DSGVTQTPKHLITATGQRVTLRCSPRSGDLSVYWYQQSLDQGLQFLIQYYNGEERAKGNILERFSAQQFPDLHSELNLSSLELGDSALYFCASSEKGGNREQYFGPGTRLTVT.

The chain recombines TRBV7-6 with TRBJ1-3, with 7 positions matching TRBD1. After removal of 5 bases from V and 3 bases from J, the junction contained 16 bases not matched to a gene. CDR1 and CDR2 from the germline V gene are SGHVS and FNYEAQ. The CDR3 has 18 residues. This CDR3 reads CASSISTGPPGNGNTIYF. The CDR3 nucleotides are TGTGCCAGCAGCATCTCGACAGGGCCTCCCGGGAATGGAAACACCATATATTTT.

V is TRBV5-1 and J is TRBJ2-1, with D possibly TRBD2 on 5 matching bases. V dropped 6 bases and J dropped 5 bases, with 15 bases sitting between them. The CDR3 runs 14 residues. Germline CDR1 reads SGHRS; CDR2 reads YFSETQ. For the CDR3, the DNA is TGCGCCAGCAACCCCCCGGGATCCCACAATGAGCAGTTCTTC. Encoded protein: CASNPPGSHNEQFF.

This sequence joins TRBV30 and TRBJ2-5; 9 bases fit TRBD2. Germline V gene lookup returns CDR1 GTSNPN and CDR2 SVGIG (reference sequence). CDR3 length: 14 residues. The ends lost 4 bases at V and 5 bases at J; junction bases unmatched: 8. CDR3 residues: CAWNSGGSGETQYF. The DNA for the CDR3 is TGTGCCTGGAACAGCGGGGGGTCCGGGGAGACCCAGTACTTC.

The genes are TRBV27 and TRBJ2-3; 7 nucleotides align to TRBD2. Germline V lookup: CDR1 MNHEY, CDR2 SMNVEV (reference sequence). The CDR3 runs to 15 residues. V gave up 3 bases and J gave up 3 bases; unmatched junction bases: 6. The CDR3 spells CASSLGGIGTDTQYF. The CDR3 DNA reads as TGTGCCAGCAGTTTGGGGGGGATCGGGACAGATACGCAGTATTTT.

V gene TRBV11-2 combines with J gene TRBJ2-7; maybe TRBD2 (5 bases). Trimming took off 2 bases at V and 3 bases at J, with 14 bases between the two ends. The CDR3 loop spans 15 amino acids. Germline V CDR1 and CDR2: SGHAT, FQNNGV. The CDR3 nucleotides are TGTGCCAGCAGCTTACTAGGAGGACCGAACTACGAGCAGTACTTC. The encoded protein is CASSLLGGPNYEQYF.

This clone came up a few times. The chain joins TRBV7-2 to TRBJ2-2, with 13 bases lining up with TRBD2. There are 14 residues in the CDR3. Per the germline V gene, CDR1 is SGHTA and CDR2 is FQGNSA. Trimming at V came to 6 bases and at J to 7 bases, leaving 2 bases not matched to a gene. This CDR3 is CASSRLAGGGELFF. CDR3 in DNA: TGTGCCAGCAGTCGACTAGCGGGAGGCGGGGAGCTGTTTTTT.

The chain has TRBV30 and TRBJ1-1; a weak D match, TRBD1 (5 bases). The CDR3 length is 14 residues. Trimming took off 0 bases at V and 0 bases at J, with 8 bases between the two ends. Looked up from germline, CDR1 is GTSNPN and CDR2 is SVGIG (reference sequence). CDR3: CAWSVQALNTEAFF. CDR3 DNA: TGTGCCTGGAGTGTACAGGCCTTGAACACTGAAGCTTTCTTT.

This sequence joins TRBV6-5 and TRBJ1-1, with D possibly matching TRBD1 (5 bases). V lost 2 bases and J 1 base, leaving 5 bases between the germline ends. CDR3 size: 13 residues. Germline CDR1 MNHEY, CDR2 SVGAGI. The CDR3 spells CASSYQGNTEAFF. CDR3 DNA sequence: TGTGCCAGCAGTTACCAGGGGAACACTGAAGCTTTCTTT.

The chain is built from TRBV5-1 and TRBJ2-5; 9 positions agree with TRBD2. Germline lookup yields CDR1 SGHRS and CDR2 YFSETQ. The CDR3 spans 18 residues. The V segment lost 1 base and the J segment 4 bases; nucleotides outside the gene matches: 14. CDR3 nucleotide sequence: TGCGCCAGCAGCTTGTACCGAGCGGGGGGAGGAGCAGGAGAGACCCAGTACTTC. As protein: CASSLYRAGGGAGETQYF.